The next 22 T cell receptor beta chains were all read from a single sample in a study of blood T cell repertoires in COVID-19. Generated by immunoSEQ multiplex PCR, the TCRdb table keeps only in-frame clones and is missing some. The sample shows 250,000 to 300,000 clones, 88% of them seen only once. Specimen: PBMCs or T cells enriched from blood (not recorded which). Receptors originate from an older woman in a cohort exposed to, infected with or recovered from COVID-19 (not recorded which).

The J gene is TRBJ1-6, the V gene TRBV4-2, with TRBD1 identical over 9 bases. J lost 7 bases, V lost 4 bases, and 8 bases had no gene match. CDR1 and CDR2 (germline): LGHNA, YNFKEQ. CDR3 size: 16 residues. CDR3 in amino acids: CASSPTGGQGNSPLHF. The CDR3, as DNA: TGTGCCAGCAGCCCGACTGGCGGACAGGGGAATTCACCCCTCCACTTT.

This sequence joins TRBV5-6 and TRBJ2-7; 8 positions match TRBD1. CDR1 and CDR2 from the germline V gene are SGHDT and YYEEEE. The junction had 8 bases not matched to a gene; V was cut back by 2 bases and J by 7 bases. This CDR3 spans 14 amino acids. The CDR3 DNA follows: TGTGCCAGCAGCTTCGGGACAGGCCTAGGGGAGCAGTACTTC. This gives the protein CASSFGTGLGEQYF.

The CDR3 DNA follows: TGTGCCAGTAGTTCGCTAGCGGGAGGTTCTTGGGTCTACGAGCAGTACTTC. The encoded protein is CASSSLAGGSWVYEQYF. This rearrangement joins TRBV19 to TRBJ2-7; 11 bases match TRBD2. This CDR3 spans 17 amino acids. The V gene's germline CDR1 is LNHDA and CDR2 SQIVND (reference sequence). The J segment lost 3 bases and the V segment lost 5 bases, leaving 12 bases of the junction unmatched. The variable domain in full, with the rest retrieved from reference TRBV19 and TRBJ2-7, is DGGITQSPKYLFRKEGQNVTLSCEQNLNHDAMYWYRQDPGQGLRLIYYSQIVNDFQKGDIAEGYSVSREKKESFPLTVTSAQKNPTAFYLCASSSLAGGSWVYEQYFGPGTRLTVT.

Here the CDR3 reads CASSRLAGDNEQFF. The CDR3 DNA reads TGCGCCAGCAGCCGACTAGCGGGAGACAATGAGCAGTTCTTC. J is TRBJ2-1 and V is TRBV5-1; 12 positions agree with TRBD2. This CDR3 contains 14 residues. Germline V CDR1 and CDR2: SGHRS, YFSETQ. The V and J ends lost 4 bases and 5 bases, in that order; junction bases with no gene match: 1.

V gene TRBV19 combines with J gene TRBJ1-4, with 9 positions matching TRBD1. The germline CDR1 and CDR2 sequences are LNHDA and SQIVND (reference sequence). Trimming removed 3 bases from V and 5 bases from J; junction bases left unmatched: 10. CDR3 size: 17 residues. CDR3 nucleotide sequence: TGTGCCAGTAGTATTGGGACAGGGTGGATCGCCAATGAAAAACTGTTTTTT. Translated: CASSIGTGWIANEKLFF. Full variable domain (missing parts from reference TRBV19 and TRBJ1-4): DGGITQSPKYLFRKEGQNVTLSCEQNLNHDAMYWYRQDPGQGLRLIYYSQIVNDFQKGDIAEGYSVSREKKESFPLTVTSAQKNPTAFYLCASSIGTGWIANEKLFFGSGTQLSVL.

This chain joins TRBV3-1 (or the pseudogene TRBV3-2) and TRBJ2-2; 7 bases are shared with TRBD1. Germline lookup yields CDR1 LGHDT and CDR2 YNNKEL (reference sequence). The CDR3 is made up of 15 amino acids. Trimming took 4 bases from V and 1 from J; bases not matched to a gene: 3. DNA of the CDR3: TGTGCCAGCAGCCGACAGGGAGTGAACACCGGGGAGCTGTTTTTT. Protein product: CASSRQGVNTGELFF.

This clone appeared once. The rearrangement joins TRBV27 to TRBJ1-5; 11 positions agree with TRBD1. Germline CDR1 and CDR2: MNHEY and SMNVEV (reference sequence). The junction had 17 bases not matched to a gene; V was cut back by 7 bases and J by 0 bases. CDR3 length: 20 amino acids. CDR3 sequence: CASISNLDRGLPYSNQPQHF. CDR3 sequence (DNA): TGTGCCAGCATTTCCAACTTGGACAGGGGGCTCCCATATAGCAATCAGCCCCAGCATTTT.

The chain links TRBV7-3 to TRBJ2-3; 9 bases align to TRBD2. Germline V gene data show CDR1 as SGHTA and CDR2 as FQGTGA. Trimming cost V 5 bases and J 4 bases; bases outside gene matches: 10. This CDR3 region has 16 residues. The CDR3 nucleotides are TGTGCCAGCAGCCCTCAAGCGGGAGGACCTTCAGATACGCAGTATTTT. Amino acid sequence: CASSPQAGGPSDTQYF.

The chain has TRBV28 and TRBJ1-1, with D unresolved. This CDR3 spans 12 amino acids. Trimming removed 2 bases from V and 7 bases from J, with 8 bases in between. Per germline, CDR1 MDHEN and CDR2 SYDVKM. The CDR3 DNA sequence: TGTGCCAGCAGTTTACCAGGCTTTGAAGCTTTCTTT. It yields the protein CASSLPGFEAFF. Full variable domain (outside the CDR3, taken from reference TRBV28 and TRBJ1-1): DVKVTQSSRYLVKRTGEKVFLECVQDMDHENMFWYRQDPGLGLRLIYFSYDVKMKEKGDIPEGYSVSREKKERFSLILESASTNQTSMYLCASSLPGFEAFFGQGTRLTVV.

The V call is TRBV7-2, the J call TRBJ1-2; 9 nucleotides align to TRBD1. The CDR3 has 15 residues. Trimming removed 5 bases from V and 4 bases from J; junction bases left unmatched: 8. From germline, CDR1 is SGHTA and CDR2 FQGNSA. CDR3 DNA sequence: TGTGCCAGCAGCCTGGACAGGGGCCCTACCTATGGCTACACCTTC. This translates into CASSLDRGPTYGYTF.

The CDR3 loop is CAWSAEGQMNTEAFF. CDR3 DNA sequence: TGTGCCTGGAGTGCTGAGGGACAGATGAACACTGAAGCTTTCTTT. The rearrangement joins TRBV30 to TRBJ1-1; 7 bases map to TRBD1. The CDR3 is 15 residues long. Germline values: CDR1 GTSNPN, CDR2 SVGIG (reference sequence). V gave up 1 base and J gave up 0 bases; unmatched junction bases: 5.

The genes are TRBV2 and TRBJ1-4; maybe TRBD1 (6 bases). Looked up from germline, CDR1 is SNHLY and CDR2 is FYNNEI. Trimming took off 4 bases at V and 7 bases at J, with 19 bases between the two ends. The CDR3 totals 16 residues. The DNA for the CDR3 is TGTGCCAGCAGTGGTCCATTGACAGGAATTTCTGAAAAACTGTTTTTT. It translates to CASSGPLTGISEKLFF. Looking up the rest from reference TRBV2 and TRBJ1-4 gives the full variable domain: EPEVTQTPSHQVTQMGQEVILRCVPISNHLYFYWYRQILGQKVEFLVSFYNNEISEKSEIFDDQFSVERPDGSNFTLKIRSTKLEDSAMYFCASSGPLTGISEKLFFGSGTQLSVL.

The CDR3 reads CASSFSSEKLFF. CDR3 nucleotide sequence: TGTGCCAGCAGCTTCTCGAGTGAAAAACTGTTTTTT. The genes are TRBV3-1 (or the pseudogene TRBV3-2) and TRBJ1-4, with D unresolved. Germline loops: CDR1 LGHDT, CDR2 YNNKEL (reference sequence). V lost 5 bases and J lost 7, with 8 bases in between. The length of the CDR3 is 12 residues.

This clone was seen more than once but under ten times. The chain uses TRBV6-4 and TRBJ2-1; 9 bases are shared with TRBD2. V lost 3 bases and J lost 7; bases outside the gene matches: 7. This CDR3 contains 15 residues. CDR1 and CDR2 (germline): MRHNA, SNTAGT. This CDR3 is CASSEEAGGWNEQFF. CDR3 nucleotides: TGTGCCAGCAGTGAGGAAGCGGGAGGTTGGAATGAGCAGTTCTTC.

The CDR3 DNA sequence: TGTGCCAGCAGCAAGGAGGCTAGCGGGAGCACAGATACGCAGTATTTT. This encodes CASSKEASGSTDTQYF. The chain is built from TRBV21-1 and TRBJ2-3; the tabulated D call, TRBD2, remains unverified against the DNA. TRBV21-1 is assigned pseudogene status. This CDR3 comprises 16 residues.

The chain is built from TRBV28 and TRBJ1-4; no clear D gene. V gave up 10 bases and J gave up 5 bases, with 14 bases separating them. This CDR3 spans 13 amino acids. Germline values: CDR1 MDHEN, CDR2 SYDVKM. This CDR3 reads CATRRGGNEKLFF. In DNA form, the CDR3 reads TGTGCCACCCGTCGGGGAGGGAATGAAAAACTGTTTTTT.

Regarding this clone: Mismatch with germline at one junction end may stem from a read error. Here the CDR3 DNA reads TGTGCCAGCAGCTTAGGGACTAGCGGGGGCCGGGTCTTC. Translation gives CASSLGTSGGRVF. The chain is built from TRBV7-3 and TRBJ2-1, with 14 bases matching TRBD2. Germline lookup yields CDR1 SGHTA and CDR2 FQGTGA. The CDR3 is 13 amino acids.

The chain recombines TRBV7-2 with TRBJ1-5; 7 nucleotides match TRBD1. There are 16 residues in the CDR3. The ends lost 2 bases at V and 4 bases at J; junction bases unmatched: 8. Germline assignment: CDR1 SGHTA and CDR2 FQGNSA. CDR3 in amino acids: CASSLRTGYRNQPQHF. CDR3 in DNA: TGTGCCAGCAGCTTACGGACAGGCTACCGGAATCAGCCCCAGCATTTT.

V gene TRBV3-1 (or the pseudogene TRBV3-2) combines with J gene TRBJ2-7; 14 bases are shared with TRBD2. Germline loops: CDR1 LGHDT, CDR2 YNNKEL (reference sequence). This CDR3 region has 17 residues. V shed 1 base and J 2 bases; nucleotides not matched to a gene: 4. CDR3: CASSQGLAGGRTYEQYF. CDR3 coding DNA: TGTGCCAGCAGCCAAGGACTAGCGGGAGGGCGGACCTACGAGCAGTACTTC.

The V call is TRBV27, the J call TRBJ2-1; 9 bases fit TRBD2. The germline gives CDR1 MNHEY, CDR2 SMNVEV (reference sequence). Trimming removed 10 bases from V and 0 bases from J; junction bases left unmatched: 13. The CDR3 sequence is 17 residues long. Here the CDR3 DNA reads TGTGCCACCAACAGGGTTAGCGGGGGCAGCTCCTACAATGAGCAGTTCTTC. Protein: CATNRVSGGSSYNEQFF.

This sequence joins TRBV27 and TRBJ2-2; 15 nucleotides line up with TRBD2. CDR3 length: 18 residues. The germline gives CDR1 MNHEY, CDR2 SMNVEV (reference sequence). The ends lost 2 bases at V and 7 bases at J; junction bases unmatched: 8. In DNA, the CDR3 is TGTGCCAGCAGTTTAGTTGGACTAGCGGGAGGGACGAGCGGGGAGCTGTTTTTT. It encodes CASSLVGLAGGTSGELFF.

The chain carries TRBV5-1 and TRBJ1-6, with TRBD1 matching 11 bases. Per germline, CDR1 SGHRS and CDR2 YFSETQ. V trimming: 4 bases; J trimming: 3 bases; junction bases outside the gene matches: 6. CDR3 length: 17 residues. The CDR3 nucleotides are TGCGCCAGCAGCAGGACAGGGGGCGCCGGCTATAATTCACCCCTCCACTTT. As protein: CASSRTGGAGYNSPLHF. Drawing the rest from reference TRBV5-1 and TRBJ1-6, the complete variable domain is KAGVTQTPRYLIKTRGQQVTLSCSPISGHRSVSWYQQTPGQGLQFLFEYFSETQRNKGNFPGRFSGRQFSNSRSEMNVSTLELGDSALYLCASSRTGGAGYNSPLHFGNGTRLTVT.